This TCR beta chain was sequenced for a study of cytomegalovirus exposure and HLA in healthy donors. From germline, CDR1 is KGHSH and CDR2 LQKENI. The CDR3 is made up of 16 amino acids. With 0 bases clipped from V and 2 bases from J, the junction kept 1 base outside the gene matches. At collection, donors were nominally healthy, but unrecorded immune exposures were probable. Study-level findings and limits: For TCR beta chains, V- and J-gene trimming was later linked to a missense DCLRE1C variant.

PCR employed 60 Vbeta and 13 Jbeta primers. Produced via immunoSEQ multiplex PCR; TCRdb's table is partial and in-frame only. The sample holds tens of thousands of clones, around 80% seen once. As concerns this clone: As yet, its antigen is unknown.

This chain connects TRBV18 to TRBJ2-4; TRBD1 matches at 10 bases. The receptor comes from a male donor in good health and CMV-seropositive. The sample was PBMCs. CDR3 coding DNA: TGTGCCAGCTCACCACCGGACAGGGGGTCCAAAAACATTCAGTACTTC. This sequence encodes CASSPPDRGSKNIQYF. Drawing the rest from reference TRBV18 and TRBJ2-4, the complete variable domain is NAGVMQNPRHLVRRRGQEARLRCSPMKGHSHVYWYRQLPEEGLKFMVYLQKENIIDESGMPKERFSAEFPKEGPSILRIQQVVRGDSAAYFCASSPPDRGSKNIQYFGAGTRLSVL.